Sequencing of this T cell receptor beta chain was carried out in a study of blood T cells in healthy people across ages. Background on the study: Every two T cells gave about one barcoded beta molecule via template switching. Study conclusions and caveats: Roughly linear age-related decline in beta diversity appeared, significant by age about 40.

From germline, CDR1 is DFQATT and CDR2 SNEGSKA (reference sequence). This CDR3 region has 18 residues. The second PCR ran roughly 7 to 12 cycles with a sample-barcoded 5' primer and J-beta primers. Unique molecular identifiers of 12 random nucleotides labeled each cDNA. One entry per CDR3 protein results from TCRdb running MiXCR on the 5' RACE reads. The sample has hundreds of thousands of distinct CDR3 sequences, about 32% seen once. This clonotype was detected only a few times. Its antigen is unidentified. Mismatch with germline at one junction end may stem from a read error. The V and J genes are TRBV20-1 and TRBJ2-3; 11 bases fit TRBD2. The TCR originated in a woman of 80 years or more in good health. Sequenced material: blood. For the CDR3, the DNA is TGCAGCAGCTTACCGGGACTAGCGGAGGGTCCACTCACAGGTACGCAGTATTTT. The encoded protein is CSSLPGLAEGPLTGTQYF.